The rows below give T cell receptor beta chains drawn from one sample of a study of blood T cell repertoires in COVID-19. The repertoire was sequenced with immunoSEQ multiplex PCR; TCRdb's copy has only in-frame clones and lacks some. The top ten hold less than 6.5% of the sample, which has approximately 280,000 clones, approximately 85% seen once. Material: peripheral blood. Receptor source: a man aged 45 to 65 with active or convalescent COVID-19. Each CDR3 is given with its conserved first and last residue. Each record gives: J gene, clone size, V gene, D gene, CDR3 protein, CDR3 DNA. The D gene is left open where the match is weak. A clone size is listed for some rows: how often the clone was seen (once, few, many), or a class if it is expanded.

j_gene: TRBJ2-7; abundance: -; v_gene: TRBV27; d_gene: TRBD2; CDR3aa: CASSGGLLYEQYF; CDR3nt: TGTGCCAGCAGTGGGGGACTACTTTACGAGCAGTACTTC
j_gene: TRBJ2-3; abundance: many; v_gene: TRBV14; d_gene: TRBD2; CDR3aa: CASSQWEAGGPHTQYF; CDR3nt: TGTGCCAGCAGCCAGTGGGAGGCGGGAGGCCCCCATACGCAGTATTTT
j_gene: TRBJ2-5; abundance: -; v_gene: TRBV7-3; d_gene: TRBD1; CDR3aa: CASSMRDRKRETQYF; CDR3nt: TGTGCCAGCAGCATGAGGGACAGGAAAAGAGAGACCCAGTACTTC
j_gene: TRBJ1-2; abundance: -; v_gene: TRBV3-1/TRBV3-2; d_gene: TRBD1; CDR3aa: CASSQGAGQGLPNYGYTF; CDR3nt: TGTGCCAGCAGCCAAGGGGCGGGACAGGGGCTACCTAACTATGGCTACACCTTC
j_gene: TRBJ2-7; abundance: -; v_gene: TRBV5-1; d_gene: TRBD2; CDR3aa: CASSVFVGTSRPEQYF; CDR3nt: TGCGCCAGCAGCGTTTTTGTAGGGACTAGCCGACCCGAGCAGTACTTC
j_gene: TRBJ2-3; abundance: -; v_gene: TRBV5-8; d_gene: TRBD2; CDR3aa: CASSRSGRAVTDTQYF; CDR3nt: TGTGCCAGCAGCCGTAGCGGGAGGGCCGTAACAGATACGCAGTATTTT
j_gene: TRBJ1-3; abundance: few; v_gene: TRBV28; d_gene: -; CDR3aa: CASSHTRVRNTIYF; CDR3nt: TGTGCCAGCAGCCATACCAGGGTCCGAAACACCATATATTTT
j_gene: TRBJ2-3; abundance: -; v_gene: TRBV2; d_gene: TRBD2; CDR3aa: CASSPTLSGGGTDTQYF; CDR3nt: TGTGCCAGCAGTCCCACCCTCTCGGGAGGAGGCACAGATACGCAGTATTTT
j_gene: TRBJ1-2; abundance: -; v_gene: TRBV7-9; d_gene: -; CDR3aa: CASRPDGANYGYTF; CDR3nt: TGTGCCAGCAGGCCAGACGGAGCTAACTATGGCTACACCTTC
j_gene: TRBJ2-7; abundance: -; v_gene: TRBV5-5; d_gene: TRBD1; CDR3aa: CASSRKDRGQGYEQYF; CDR3nt: TGTGCCAGCAGCCGTAAGGACAGGGGACAAGGCTACGAGCAGTACTTC
j_gene: TRBJ2-3; abundance: once; v_gene: TRBV7-3; d_gene: -; CDR3aa: CASSFDTDTQYF; CDR3nt: TGTGCCAGCAGCTTCGACACGGATACGCAGTATTTT
j_gene: TRBJ2-5; abundance: once; v_gene: TRBV19; d_gene: TRBD2; CDR3aa: CASSMRRAGGLETQYF; CDR3nt: TGTGCCAGTAGTATGAGAAGAGCGGGAGGGCTGGAGACCCAGTACTTC
j_gene: TRBJ2-5; abundance: -; v_gene: TRBV5-1; d_gene: TRBD2; CDR3aa: CASSLMGLAGETQYF; CDR3nt: TGCGCCAGCAGCCTAATGGGGTTAGCGGGAGAGACCCAGTACTTC
j_gene: TRBJ1-2; abundance: -; v_gene: TRBV29-1; d_gene: -; CDR3aa: CSVEGTRVKSGYTF; CDR3nt: TGCAGCGTTGAGGGTACCAGGGTCAAAAGTGGCTACACCTTC
j_gene: TRBJ2-1; abundance: -; v_gene: TRBV30; d_gene: TRBD2; CDR3aa: CAWSVRGGGGGPYNEQFF; CDR3nt: TGTGCCTGGAGTGTACGGGGGGGCGGGGGCGGCCCGTACAATGAGCAGTTCTTC
j_gene: TRBJ2-2; abundance: -; v_gene: TRBV27; d_gene: TRBD2; CDR3aa: CASSQRGRDTGELFF; CDR3nt: TGTGCCAGCAGCCAGCGGGGTAGGGACACCGGGGAGCTGTTTTTT
j_gene: TRBJ2-3; abundance: -; v_gene: TRBV7-6; d_gene: -; CDR3aa: CASSLTPPADTDTQYF; CDR3nt: TGTGCCAGCAGTTTAACTCCCCCAGCGGACACAGATACGCAGTATTTT
j_gene: TRBJ1-2; abundance: -; v_gene: TRBV10-2; d_gene: TRBD1; CDR3aa: CASSVTGGAASAGHGYTF; CDR3nt: TGCGCCAGCAGTGTGACAGGGGGCGCCGCATCGGCTGGTCATGGCTACACCTTC
j_gene: TRBJ1-5; abundance: once; v_gene: TRBV28; d_gene: -; CDR3aa: CASSINQPQHF; CDR3nt: TGTGCCAGCAGCATTAATCAGCCCCAGCATTTT
j_gene: TRBJ1-3; abundance: -; v_gene: TRBV25-1; d_gene: -; CDR3aa: CASSASLGLVSGNTIYF; CDR3nt: TGTGCCAGCAGTGCGTCTTTGGGGCTAGTATCTGGAAACACCATATATTTT
j_gene: TRBJ2-2; abundance: -; v_gene: TRBV5-1; d_gene: TRBD2; CDR3aa: CASRSRLAGLNTGELFF; CDR3nt: TGCGCCAGCAGATCGAGACTAGCGGGACTGAACACCGGGGAGCTGTTTTTT
j_gene: TRBJ1-5; abundance: -; v_gene: TRBV30; d_gene: -; CDR3aa: CAWSDPRGGQPQHF; CDR3nt: TGTGCCTGGAGCGACCCTCGGGGGGGACAGCCCCAGCATTTT
j_gene: TRBJ1-2; abundance: -; v_gene: TRBV29-1; d_gene: -; CDR3aa: CSVPSDNNYGYTF; CDR3nt: TGCAGCGTTCCGTCAGACAATAACTATGGCTACACCTTC
j_gene: TRBJ1-6; abundance: -; v_gene: TRBV5-1; d_gene: -; CDR3aa: CASSKDGSSYNSPLHF; CDR3nt: TGCGCCAGCAGCAAGGACGGGAGCTCCTATAATTCACCCCTCCACTTT
j_gene: TRBJ2-1; abundance: -; v_gene: TRBV28; d_gene: TRBD1; CDR3aa: CASSLLDRGYYNEQFF; CDR3nt: TGTGCCAGCAGTTTATTGGACAGGGGGTACTACAATGAGCAGTTCTTC
j_gene: TRBJ2-2; abundance: -; v_gene: TRBV19; d_gene: TRBD2; CDR3aa: CASRSSGRLRTGELFF; CDR3nt: TGTGCCAGTAGGAGTAGCGGGAGACTAAGGACCGGGGAGCTGTTTTTT
j_gene: TRBJ2-7; abundance: -; v_gene: TRBV28; d_gene: TRBD1; CDR3aa: CASSVQGFEQYF; CDR3nt: TGTGCCAGCAGTGTACAGGGGTTTGAGCAGTACTTC
j_gene: TRBJ2-4; abundance: -; v_gene: TRBV9; d_gene: -; CDR3aa: CASSTAPGNIQYF; CDR3nt: TGTGCCAGCAGCACAGCCCCAGGAAACATTCAGTACTTC
j_gene: TRBJ2-1; abundance: -; v_gene: TRBV7-2; d_gene: TRBD1; CDR3aa: CASSFSTTGKRYNEQFF; CDR3nt: TGTGCCAGCAGCTTTTCGACGACAGGGAAGCGCTACAATGAGCAGTTCTTC
j_gene: TRBJ2-7; abundance: -; v_gene: TRBV6-5; d_gene: -; CDR3aa: CASSSMGKNEQYF; CDR3nt: TGTGCCAGCAGTTCAATGGGCAAAAACGAGCAGTACTTC
j_gene: TRBJ2-7; abundance: -; v_gene: TRBV6-1; d_gene: TRBD1; CDR3aa: CASSDDRGEQYF; CDR3nt: TGTGCCAGCAGTGACGACAGGGGGGAGCAGTACTTC
j_gene: TRBJ2-3; abundance: -; v_gene: TRBV5-1; d_gene: -; CDR3aa: CASSLEGGTDTQYF; CDR3nt: TGCGCCAGCAGCTTGGAAGGGGGCACAGATACGCAGTATTTT
j_gene: TRBJ1-4; abundance: few; v_gene: TRBV3-1/TRBV3-2; d_gene: TRBD1; CDR3aa: CASSLGSGTGIEKLFF; CDR3nt: TGTGCCAGCAGCCTAGGATCCGGGACAGGGATTGAAAAACTGTTTTTT
j_gene: TRBJ2-7; abundance: -; v_gene: TRBV5-1; d_gene: -; CDR3aa: CASSLGPARDTYEQYF; CDR3nt: TGCGCCAGCAGCTTGGGGCCTGCCCGGGATACCTACGAGCAGTACTTC
j_gene: TRBJ1-2; abundance: -; v_gene: TRBV25-1; d_gene: -; CDR3aa: CASRPWGQGHGYTF; CDR3nt: TGTGCCAGCAGGCCATGGGGCCAAGGACATGGCTACACCTTC
j_gene: TRBJ2-5; abundance: -; v_gene: TRBV5-1; d_gene: TRBD2; CDR3aa: CASLPGTSGRGETQYF; CDR3nt: TGCGCCAGCCTCCCTGGGACTAGCGGGAGGGGAGAGACCCAGTACTTC
j_gene: TRBJ2-2; abundance: -; v_gene: TRBV9; d_gene: -; CDR3aa: CASSVAPEGRGELFF; CDR3nt: TGTGCCAGCAGCGTGGCCCCCGAGGGGAGGGGGGAGCTGTTTTTT
j_gene: TRBJ2-2; abundance: -; v_gene: TRBV18; d_gene: -; CDR3aa: CASSYADTGELFF; CDR3nt: TGTGCCAGTTCCTATGCCGACACCGGGGAGCTGTTTTTT
j_gene: TRBJ2-3; abundance: -; v_gene: TRBV4-3; d_gene: TRBD2; CDR3aa: CASSHGLAPTDTQYF; CDR3nt: TGCGCCAGCAGCCATGGACTAGCCCCCACAGATACGCAGTATTTT
j_gene: TRBJ1-2; abundance: -; v_gene: TRBV6-5; d_gene: TRBD1; CDR3aa: CASSSTGVRGYTF; CDR3nt: TGTGCCAGCAGTAGTACAGGGGTACGGGGCTACACCTTC
j_gene: TRBJ2-6; abundance: once; v_gene: TRBV19; d_gene: TRBD1; CDR3aa: CASSIGQGTGANVLTF; CDR3nt: TGTGCCAGTAGTATAGGACAGGGGACCGGGGCCAACGTCCTGACTTTC
j_gene: TRBJ2-7; abundance: once; v_gene: TRBV11-3; d_gene: -; CDR3aa: CASSLRPTITSYEQYF; CDR3nt: TGTGCCAGCAGCTTAAGGCCTACTATAACATCCTACGAGCAGTACTTC
j_gene: TRBJ2-3; abundance: -; v_gene: TRBV9; d_gene: -; CDR3aa: CASSVSTTRTDTQYF; CDR3nt: TGTGCCAGCAGCGTTTCGACTACCCGCACAGATACGCAGTATTTT
j_gene: TRBJ2-5; abundance: -; v_gene: TRBV13; d_gene: TRBD2; CDR3aa: CASSWSSGSSGETQYF; CDR3nt: TGTGCCAGCAGCTGGTCTAGCGGGAGTTCGGGGGAGACCCAGTACTTC
j_gene: TRBJ1-5; abundance: -; v_gene: TRBV5-1; d_gene: TRBD1; CDR3aa: CASSQGEYSNQPQHF; CDR3nt: TGCGCCAGCAGCCAGGGGGAGTATAGCAATCAGCCCCAGCATTTT
j_gene: TRBJ2-1; abundance: -; v_gene: TRBV13; d_gene: TRBD2; CDR3aa: CASSLEGTSSTSVF; CDR3nt: TGTGCCAGCAGCTTAGAAGGGACTAGCTCTACTTCTGTCTTC
j_gene: TRBJ2-2; abundance: -; v_gene: TRBV13; d_gene: TRBD1; CDR3aa: CASSPGTGATGELFF; CDR3nt: TGTGCCAGCAGCCCCGGGACAGGGGCCACCGGGGAGCTGTTTTTT
j_gene: TRBJ2-1; abundance: -; v_gene: TRBV9; d_gene: TRBD1; CDR3aa: CASSVTGGEQFF; CDR3nt: TGTGCCAGCAGCGTAACAGGGGGTGAGCAGTTCTTC
j_gene: TRBJ1-1; abundance: few; v_gene: TRBV5-6; d_gene: -; CDR3aa: CASSETGPPSGAFF; CDR3nt: TGTGCCAGCAGCGAAACCGGACCCCCGTCGGGGGCTTTCTTT
j_gene: TRBJ2-1; abundance: once; v_gene: TRBV2; d_gene: -; CDR3aa: CASRISTDHEQFF; CDR3nt: TGTGCCAGCAGAATATCGACAGATCATGAGCAGTTCTTC
j_gene: TRBJ2-1; abundance: once; v_gene: TRBV19; d_gene: TRBD2; CDR3aa: CASSISAGSPSYNEQFF; CDR3nt: TGTGCCAGCAGTATTTCAGCGGGATCCCCGTCCTACAATGAGCAGTTCTTC
j_gene: TRBJ2-1; abundance: -; v_gene: TRBV6-5; d_gene: TRBD2; CDR3aa: CASGTSGSYNEQFF; CDR3nt: TGTGCCAGCGGTACTAGCGGGAGCTACAATGAGCAGTTCTTC
j_gene: TRBJ2-2; abundance: -; v_gene: TRBV10-2; d_gene: -; CDR3aa: CASSLAGPNTGELFF; CDR3nt: TGCGCCAGCAGTCTGGCGGGGCCGAACACCGGGGAGCTGTTTTTT
j_gene: TRBJ2-1; abundance: -; v_gene: TRBV5-4; d_gene: -; CDR3aa: CASSLGSTSSYNEQFF; CDR3nt: TGTGCCAGCAGCTTGGGCAGTACCAGCTCCTACAATGAGCAGTTCTTC
j_gene: TRBJ2-5; abundance: -; v_gene: TRBV7-2; d_gene: TRBD1; CDR3aa: CASSAQTGGETQYF; CDR3nt: TGTGCCAGCAGCGCGCAGACAGGGGGAGAGACCCAGTACTTC